A selection of T cell receptor beta chains follows, all from one sample in a study of OX40 agonist ivuxolimab in advanced cancers. Only in-frame clones appear in the TCRdb table, and some are missing; sequencing was by immunoSEQ multiplex PCR. This table has roughly 88,000 clones, 70% to 90% appearing once. Sequenced here: CD4+ or CD8+ T cells sorted from blood, sampled in a trial of the OX40 agonist ivuxolimab. The receptors were sampled from an adult with an advanced solid tumor such as melanoma, head and neck, liver or kidney cancer. CDR3s leave out the opening cysteine and the closing phenylalanine or tryptophan.

v_gene: TRBV4-1
len: 12
CDR3aa: ASSQDRGGETQY

v_gene: TRBV7-3
len: 13
CDR3aa: ASSLTRTGYNEQF

v_gene: TRBV7-9
len: 15
CDR3aa: ANSLAGVAGYSYEQY

v_gene: TRBV28
len: 14
CDR3aa: ASRGTGTSGSGELF

v_gene: TRBV19
len: 14
CDR3aa: ASSIVTSGTSETQY

v_gene: TRBV5-4
len: 13
CDR3aa: ASSPSYRETGELF

v_gene: TRBV4-1
len: 13
CDR3aa: ASSQDRGLNYEQY

v_gene: TRBV30
len: 12
CDR3aa: AWSSSGRVYEQY

v_gene: TRBV11-2
len: 12
CDR3aa: ASSLDRASGEQY

v_gene: TRBV25-1
len: 12
CDR3aa: ASAGGVNTGELF

v_gene: TRBV28
len: 13
CDR3aa: ASTRTSGSTGELF

v_gene: TRBV2
len: 13
CDR3aa: ASRTGQGYNSPLH

v_gene: TRBV9
len: 12
CDR3aa: ASSVGRAQETQY

v_gene: TRBV7-9
len: 12
CDR3aa: ASSLEATNEKLF

v_gene: TRBV10-3
len: 14
CDR3aa: AISESRELAEETQY

v_gene: TRBV6-4
len: 13
CDR3aa: ASSDSGRPNTEAF

v_gene: TRBV13
len: 13
CDR3aa: ASSPRPGSPDIQY

v_gene: TRBV11-2
len: 15
CDR3aa: ASSLGTSGSNYNEQF

v_gene: TRBV10-3
len: 11
CDR3aa: AISEGSGTEAF

v_gene: TRBV30
len: 13
CDR3aa: AWSRSLKTGMELF

v_gene: TRBV30
len: 14
CDR3aa: AWSGSSGRRTDTQY

v_gene: TRBV7-3
len: 16
CDR3aa: ASSLGVLGGWNTGELF

v_gene: TRBV27
len: 13
CDR3aa: ASSPRLASAGELF

v_gene: TRBV2
len: 11
CDR3aa: ASSEAGTGELF

v_gene: TRBV6-5
len: 10
CDR3aa: ASSRTGAEQC

v_gene: TRBV4-3
len: 14
CDR3aa: ASSPGRGDVRYGYT

v_gene: TRBV6-1
len: 15
CDR3aa: ASSAGQGRNSGNTIY

v_gene: TRBV18
len: 12
CDR3aa: ASSPETGTDTQY

v_gene: TRBV27
len: 9
CDR3aa: ASRRDGGYT

v_gene: TRBV28
len: 11
CDR3aa: ASSLYRDSEQY

v_gene: TRBV30
len: 11
CDR3aa: AWSVRGRETQY

v_gene: TRBV19
len: 13
CDR3aa: ASSIAGTGYEKLF

v_gene: TRBV19
len: 14
CDR3aa: ASSAGRDRGTDTQY

v_gene: TRBV27
len: 11
CDR3aa: ASSLSMVEKLF

v_gene: TRBV7-2
len: 14
CDR3aa: ASTQAPGRITTEAF

v_gene: TRBV9
len: 14
CDR3aa: ASSETVSPYTDTQY

v_gene: TRBV10-3
len: 14
CDR3aa: AIGTPTGVGTDTQY

v_gene: TRBV6-1
len: 9
CDR3aa: ASSEWTEAF

v_gene: TRBV6-5
len: 12
CDR3aa: ASSGGTSGREQF

v_gene: TRBV9
len: 14
CDR3aa: ASSVVDRLSGNTIY

v_gene: TRBV5-4
len: 13
CDR3aa: ASSRSGTTNTEAF

v_gene: TRBV7-8
len: 9
CDR3aa: ASSSLDEQY

v_gene: TRBV28
len: 12
CDR3aa: ASFRDALGTEAF

v_gene: TRBV27
len: 16
CDR3aa: ASSLSGQGASGANVLT

v_gene: TRBV11-2
len: 14
CDR3aa: ASSLDYAALNTEAF

v_gene: TRBV5-5
len: 10
CDR3aa: ASRPTGNEQF

v_gene: TRBV7-9
len: 14
CDR3aa: ASSSGTSGSTDTQY

v_gene: TRBV19
len: 14
CDR3aa: ASSQFSTAMNTEAF

v_gene: TRBV9
len: 9
CDR3aa: ASSIEATQY

v_gene: TRBV30
len: 15
CDR3aa: AWSVTSPGTPGNTIY

v_gene: TRBV4-1
len: 16
CDR3aa: ASSPHLFGLAGAGEQF

v_gene: TRBV10-1
len: 11
CDR3aa: ASSELTTGELF